This entry lists 5 T cell receptor beta chains sequenced from one sample in a study of blood T cell repertoires in COVID-19. This table comes from immunoSEQ multiplex PCR, and its TCRdb copy is limited to in-frame clones, with some not included. Among hundreds of thousands of clones, 75% to 90% were seen once, and the ten largest hold 2.4%. The sequencing sample was made of PBMCs or T cells enriched from blood (not recorded which). These receptors came from a woman aged 18-30 years who had recovered from COVID-19.

V is TRBV19 and J is TRBJ2-2; no clear D. Per the germline V gene, CDR1 is LNHDA and CDR2 is SQIVND (reference sequence). This CDR3 has 14 amino acids. With 6 bases removed from V and 0 bases from J, the gap between germline ends came to 8 bases. CDR3 in amino acids: CASSTRANTGELFF. The CDR3 DNA follows: TGTGCCAGTAGCACCCGGGCGAACACCGGGGAGCTGTTTTTT.

The V call is TRBV9, the J call TRBJ2-7, with TRBD2 identical over 9 bases. Germline V CDR1 and CDR2: SGDLS, YYNGEE. CDR3 length equals 14 residues. V trimming: 3 bases; J trimming: 2 bases; junction bases outside the gene matches: 3. The CDR3 loop reads CASSGLAETYEQYF. In nucleotides, the CDR3 is TGTGCCAGCAGCGGACTAGCGGAGACCTACGAGCAGTACTTC.

V is TRBV30 and J is TRBJ2-2; the match to TRBD1 covers 9 bases. Germline CDR1 and CDR2: GTSNPN and SVGIG (reference sequence). This CDR3 region has 15 residues. The V segment lost 2 bases and the J segment 4 bases; nucleotides outside the gene matches: 5. CDR3: CAWSMTGGRTGELFF. The CDR3 bases are TGTGCCTGGAGTATGACAGGGGGGCGCACCGGGGAGCTGTTTTTT.

The CDR3 sequence: CASSVISGVTDTQYF. The CDR3 nucleotides read TGTGCCAGCAGCGTAATTAGCGGGGTTACAGATACGCAGTATTTT. This chain uses TRBV9 with TRBJ2-3, with 8 bases aligning to TRBD2. The CDR3 sequence is 15 residues long. After removal of 1 base from V and 3 bases from J, the junction contained 4 bases not matched to a gene. Looked up from germline, CDR1 is SGDLS and CDR2 is YYNGEE.

This clone has a handful of counts. CDR3 sequence (DNA): TGTGCCAGCAGCTTTTCAGGGTCGAACACTGAAGCTTTCTTT. Translated: CASSFSGSNTEAFF. V is TRBV11-2 and J is TRBJ1-1; D might be TRBD1 (5 bases). The CDR3 contains 14 residues. Germline V gives CDR1 SGHAT, CDR2 FQNNGV. V gave up 3 bases and J gave up 1 base, with 9 bases separating them.